The sequence of this TCR beta chain was determined in a study of CD8 T cells in ankylosing spondylitis. General study points: Disease-associated clones were CD8+ and fairly uncommon in peripheral blood. Past research had described some motif variants in reactive arthritis synovial fluid and blood. It appeared that ankylosing spondylitis blood was characterized by a TCR beta motif of about 8 highly homologous variants. According to the report, clones linked to the disease were significantly enriched in matched synovial fluid samples taken from ankylosing spondylitis patients.

This clonotype was picked up a small number of times. As yet, its antigen is unknown. The CDR3 totals 15 residues. Germline CDR1 reads SGHRS; CDR2 reads YFSETQ. The J segment lost 9 bases and the V segment lost 0 bases, leaving 5 bases of the junction unmatched. It was by quantitative 5'-RACE with molecular barcodes that TCR beta libraries were made. TCRdb passed the 5' RACE reads through MiXCR, listing each CDR3 protein once. Here the sample spans some 840,000 distinct CDR3 sequences, about 12% being singletons. The sample was blood, either unsorted or a sorted T cell fraction (not recorded which). This chain connects TRBV5-1 to TRBJ2-1, with 11 bases that match TRBD2. The sequence was obtained from a male donor with ankylosing spondylitis. The CDR3 region has the DNA TGCGCCAGCAGCTTGGTACTAGCGGGAGTCGCTGAGCAGTTCTTC. This codes for CASSLVLAGVAEQFF.